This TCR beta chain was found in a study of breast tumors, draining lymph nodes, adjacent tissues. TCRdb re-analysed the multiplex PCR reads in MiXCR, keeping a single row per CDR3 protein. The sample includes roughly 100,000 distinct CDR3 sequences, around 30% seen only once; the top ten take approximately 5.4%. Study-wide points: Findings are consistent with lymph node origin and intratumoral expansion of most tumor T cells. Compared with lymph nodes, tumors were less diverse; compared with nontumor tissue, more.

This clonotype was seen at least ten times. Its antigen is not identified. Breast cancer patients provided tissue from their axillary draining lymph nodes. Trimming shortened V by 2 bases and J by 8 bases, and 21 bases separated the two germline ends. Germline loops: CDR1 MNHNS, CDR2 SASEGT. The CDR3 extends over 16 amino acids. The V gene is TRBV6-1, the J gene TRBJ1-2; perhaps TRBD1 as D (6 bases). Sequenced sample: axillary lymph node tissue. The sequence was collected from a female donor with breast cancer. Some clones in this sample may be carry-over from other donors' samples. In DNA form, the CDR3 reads TGTGCCAGCAGTGAAAACCAGGTTCGGGGGGCGCGGGGCTACACCTTC. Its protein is CASSENQVRGARGYTF.